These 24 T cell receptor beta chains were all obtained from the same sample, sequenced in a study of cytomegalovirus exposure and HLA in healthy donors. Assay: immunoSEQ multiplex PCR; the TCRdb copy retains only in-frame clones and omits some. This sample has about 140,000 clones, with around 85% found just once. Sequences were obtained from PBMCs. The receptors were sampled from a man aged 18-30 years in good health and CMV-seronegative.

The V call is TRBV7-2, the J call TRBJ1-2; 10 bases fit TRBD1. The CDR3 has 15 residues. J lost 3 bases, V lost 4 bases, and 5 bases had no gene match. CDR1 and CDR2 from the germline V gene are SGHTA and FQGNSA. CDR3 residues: CASSSSTGGHYGYTF. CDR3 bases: TGTGCCAGCAGCTCCTCGACAGGGGGCCACTATGGCTACACCTTC.

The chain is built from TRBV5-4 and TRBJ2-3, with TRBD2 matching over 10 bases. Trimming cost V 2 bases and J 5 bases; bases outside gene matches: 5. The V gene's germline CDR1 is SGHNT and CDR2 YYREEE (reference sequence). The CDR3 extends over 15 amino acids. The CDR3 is CASSFGLAGEDTQYF. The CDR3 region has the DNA TGTGCCAGCAGCTTTGGGCTAGCGGGGGAAGATACGCAGTATTTT. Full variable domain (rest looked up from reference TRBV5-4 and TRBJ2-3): ETGVTQSPTHLIKTRGQQVTLRCSSQSGHNTVSWYQQALGQGPQFIFQYYREEENGRGNFPPRFSGLQFPNYSSELNVNALELDDSALYLCASSFGLAGEDTQYFGPGTRLTVL.

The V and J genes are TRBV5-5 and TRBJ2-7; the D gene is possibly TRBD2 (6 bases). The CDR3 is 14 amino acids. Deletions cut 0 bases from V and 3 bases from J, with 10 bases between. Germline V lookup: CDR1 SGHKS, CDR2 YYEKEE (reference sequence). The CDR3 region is CASSLDKRVYEQYF. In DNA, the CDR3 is TGTGCCAGCAGCTTGGACAAGCGGGTCTACGAGCAGTACTTC.

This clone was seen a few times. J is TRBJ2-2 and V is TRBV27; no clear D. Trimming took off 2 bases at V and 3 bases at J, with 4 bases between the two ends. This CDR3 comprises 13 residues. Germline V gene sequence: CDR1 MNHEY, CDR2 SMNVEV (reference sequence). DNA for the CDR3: TGTGCCAGCAGTTTACAGGACACCGGGGAGCTGTTTTTT. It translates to CASSLQDTGELFF.

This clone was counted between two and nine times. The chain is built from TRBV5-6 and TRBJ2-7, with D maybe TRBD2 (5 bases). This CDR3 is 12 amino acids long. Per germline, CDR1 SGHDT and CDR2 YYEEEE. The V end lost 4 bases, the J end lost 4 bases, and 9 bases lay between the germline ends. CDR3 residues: CASSLGGYEQYF. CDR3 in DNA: TGTGCCAGCAGCCTTGGAGGATACGAGCAGTACTTC.

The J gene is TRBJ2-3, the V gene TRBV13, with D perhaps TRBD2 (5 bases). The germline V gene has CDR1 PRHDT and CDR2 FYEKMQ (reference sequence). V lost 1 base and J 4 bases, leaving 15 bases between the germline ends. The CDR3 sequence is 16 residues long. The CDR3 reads CASSLEHGKGADTQYF. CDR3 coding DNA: TGTGCCAGCAGCTTAGAACACGGGAAGGGAGCAGATACGCAGTATTTT.

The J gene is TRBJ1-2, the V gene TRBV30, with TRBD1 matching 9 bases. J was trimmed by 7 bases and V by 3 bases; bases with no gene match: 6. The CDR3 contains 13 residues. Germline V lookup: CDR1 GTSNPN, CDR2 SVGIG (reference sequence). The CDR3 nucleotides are TGTGCCTGGAGGGTGACAGGGGGTTTTGGCTACACCTTC. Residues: CAWRVTGGFGYTF.

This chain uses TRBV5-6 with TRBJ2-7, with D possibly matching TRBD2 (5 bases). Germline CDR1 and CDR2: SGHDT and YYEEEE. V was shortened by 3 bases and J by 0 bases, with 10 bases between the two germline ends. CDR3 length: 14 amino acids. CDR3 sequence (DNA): TGTGCCAGCAGCTACTCCGGAGGCTCCTACGAGCAGTACTTC. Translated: CASSYSGGSYEQYF.

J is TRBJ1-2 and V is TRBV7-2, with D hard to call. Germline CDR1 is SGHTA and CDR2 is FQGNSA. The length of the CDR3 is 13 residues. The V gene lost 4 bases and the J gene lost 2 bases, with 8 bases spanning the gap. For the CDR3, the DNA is TGTGCCAGCAGCTATTCGGGGAACTATGGCTACACCTTC. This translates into CASSYSGNYGYTF.

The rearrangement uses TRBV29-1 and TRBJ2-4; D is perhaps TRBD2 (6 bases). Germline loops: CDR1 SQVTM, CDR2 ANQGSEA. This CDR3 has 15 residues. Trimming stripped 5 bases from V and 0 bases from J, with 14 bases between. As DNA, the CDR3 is TGCAGCGTTCTCCCCCGCGGGAAAGCCAAAAACATTCAGTACTTC. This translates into CSVLPRGKAKNIQYF.

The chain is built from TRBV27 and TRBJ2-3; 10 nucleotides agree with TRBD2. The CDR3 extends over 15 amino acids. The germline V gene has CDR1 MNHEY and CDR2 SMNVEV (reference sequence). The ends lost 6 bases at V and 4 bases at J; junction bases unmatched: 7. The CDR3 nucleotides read TGTGCCAGCAGGTTGCTAGCGGGAGTGGCAGATACGCAGTATTTT. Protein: CASRLLAGVADTQYF.

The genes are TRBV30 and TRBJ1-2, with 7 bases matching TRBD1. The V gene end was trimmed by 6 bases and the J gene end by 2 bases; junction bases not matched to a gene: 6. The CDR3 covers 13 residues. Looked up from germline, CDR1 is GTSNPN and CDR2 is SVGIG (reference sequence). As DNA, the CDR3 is TGTGCCTGTCGCGACAGGGCCAACTATGGCTACACCTTC. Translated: CACRDRANYGYTF.

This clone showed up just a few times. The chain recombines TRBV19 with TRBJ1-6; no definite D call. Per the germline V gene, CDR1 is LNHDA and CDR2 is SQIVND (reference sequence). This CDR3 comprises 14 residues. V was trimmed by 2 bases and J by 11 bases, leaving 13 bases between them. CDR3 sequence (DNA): TGTGCCAGTAGTATATTAGGAGATACGCCACCCCTCCACTTT. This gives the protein CASSILGDTPPLHF.

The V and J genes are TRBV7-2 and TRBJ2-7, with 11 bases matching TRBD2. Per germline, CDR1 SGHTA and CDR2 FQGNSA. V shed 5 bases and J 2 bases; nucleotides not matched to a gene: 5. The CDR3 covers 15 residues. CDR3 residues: CASSLLAGGTYEQYF. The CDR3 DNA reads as TGTGCCAGCAGCCTTCTAGCGGGGGGAACCTACGAGCAGTACTTC. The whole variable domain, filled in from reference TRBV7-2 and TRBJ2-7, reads GAGVSQSPSNKVTEKGKDVELRCDPISGHTALYWYRQSLGQGLEFLIYFQGNSAPDKSGLPSDRFSAERTGGSVSTLTIQRTQQEDSAVYLCASSLLAGGTYEQYFGPGTRLTVT.

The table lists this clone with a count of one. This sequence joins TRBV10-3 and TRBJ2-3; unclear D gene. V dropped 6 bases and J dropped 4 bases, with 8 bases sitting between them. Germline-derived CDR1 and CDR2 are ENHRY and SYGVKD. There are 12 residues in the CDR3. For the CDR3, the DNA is TGTGCCATCAGGGGCCGCCCAGATACGCAGTATTTT. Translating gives CAIRGRPDTQYF.

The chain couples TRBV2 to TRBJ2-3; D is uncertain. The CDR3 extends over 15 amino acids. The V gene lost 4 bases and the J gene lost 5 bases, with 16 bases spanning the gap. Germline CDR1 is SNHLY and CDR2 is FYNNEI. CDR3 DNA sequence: TGTGCCAGCAGTGTTCCGCAGGAATCACGAGATACGCAGTATTTT. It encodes CASSVPQESRDTQYF.

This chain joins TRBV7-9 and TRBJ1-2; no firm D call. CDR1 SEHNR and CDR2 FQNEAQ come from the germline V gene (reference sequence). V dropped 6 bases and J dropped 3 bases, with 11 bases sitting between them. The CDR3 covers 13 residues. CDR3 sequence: CASRSGEDYGYTF. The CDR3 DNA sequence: TGTGCCAGCAGATCCGGGGAGGACTATGGCTACACCTTC.

The chain's CDR3 is CASSGRTGNNEQFF. Written as DNA, the CDR3 is TGTGCCAGCAGCGGACGGACAGGCAACAATGAGCAGTTCTTC. The chain combines TRBV2 with TRBJ2-1, with 7 bases lining up with TRBD1. With 6 bases clipped from V and 5 bases from J, the junction kept 7 bases outside the gene matches. CDR3 length: 14 amino acids. Germline CDR1 is SNHLY and CDR2 is FYNNEI.

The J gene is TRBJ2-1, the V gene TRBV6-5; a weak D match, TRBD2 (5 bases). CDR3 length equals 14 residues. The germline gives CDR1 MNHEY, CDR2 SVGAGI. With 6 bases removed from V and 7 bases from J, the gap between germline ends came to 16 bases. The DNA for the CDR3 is TGTGCCAGCAGCCAGCTACCGAGGGTAAATGAGCAGTTCTTC. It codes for CASSQLPRVNEQFF.

The CDR3 is CASSFGRLAGYNEQFF. The CDR3 coding sequence is TGTGCCAGCAGCTTCGGGAGACTAGCGGGTTACAATGAGCAGTTCTTC. The J gene is TRBJ2-1, the V gene TRBV7-2; 10 bases agree with TRBD2. The CDR3 contains 16 residues. V trimming: 3 bases; J trimming: 4 bases; junction bases outside the gene matches: 6. Germline V gene lookup returns CDR1 SGHTA and CDR2 FQGNSA. The complete variable domain, with remaining parts taken from reference TRBV7-2 and TRBJ2-1, reads GAGVSQSPSNKVTEKGKDVELRCDPISGHTALYWYRQSLGQGLEFLIYFQGNSAPDKSGLPSDRFSAERTGGSVSTLTIQRTQQEDSAVYLCASSFGRLAGYNEQFFGPGTRLTVL.

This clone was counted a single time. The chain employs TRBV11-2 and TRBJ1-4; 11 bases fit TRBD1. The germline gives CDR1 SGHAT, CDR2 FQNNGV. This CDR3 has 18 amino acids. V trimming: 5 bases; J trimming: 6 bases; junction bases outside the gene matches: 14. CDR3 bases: TGTGCCAGCAGCAGCCCCCGGGACAGGGGGTACAAAGATGAAAAACTGTTTTTT. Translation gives CASSSPRDRGYKDEKLFF.

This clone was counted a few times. In DNA, the CDR3 is TGTGCCAGCAGTGAGTCGGCTAGCGGGGGGGCCTACAATGAGCAGTTCTTC. Translation gives CASSESASGGAYNEQFF. The rearrangement joins TRBV6-1 to TRBJ2-1; 12 nucleotides agree with TRBD2. Trimming removed 3 bases from V and 2 bases from J; junction bases left unmatched: 5. The germline V gene encodes CDR1 MNHNS and CDR2 SASEGT. This CDR3 has 17 residues.

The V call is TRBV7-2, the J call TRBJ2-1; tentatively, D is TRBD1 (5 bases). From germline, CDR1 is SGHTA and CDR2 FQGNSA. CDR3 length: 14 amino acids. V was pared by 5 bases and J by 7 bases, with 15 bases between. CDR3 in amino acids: CASSISPQGNEQFF. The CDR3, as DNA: TGTGCCAGCAGCATTTCCCCCCAGGGAAATGAGCAGTTCTTC.

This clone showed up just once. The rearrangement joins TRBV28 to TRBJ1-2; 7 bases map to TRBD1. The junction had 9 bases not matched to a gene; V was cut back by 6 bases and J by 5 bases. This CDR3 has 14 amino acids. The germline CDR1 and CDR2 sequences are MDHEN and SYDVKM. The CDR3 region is CASSPGTVAYGYTF. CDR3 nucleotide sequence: TGTGCCAGCAGCCCGGGGACAGTAGCTTATGGCTACACCTTC.